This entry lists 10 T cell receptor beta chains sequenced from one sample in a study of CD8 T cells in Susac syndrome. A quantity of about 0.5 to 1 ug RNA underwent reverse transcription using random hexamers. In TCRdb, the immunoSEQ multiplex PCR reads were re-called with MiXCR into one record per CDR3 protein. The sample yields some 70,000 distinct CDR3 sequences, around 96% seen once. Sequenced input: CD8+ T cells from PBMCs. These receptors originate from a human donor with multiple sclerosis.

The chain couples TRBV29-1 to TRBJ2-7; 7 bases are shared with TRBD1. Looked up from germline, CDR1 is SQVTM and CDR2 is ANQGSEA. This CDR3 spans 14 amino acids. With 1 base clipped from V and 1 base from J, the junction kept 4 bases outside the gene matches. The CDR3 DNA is TGCAGCGTTGAAGCCGGGACAGAGTCCTACGAGCAGTACTTC. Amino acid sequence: CSVEAGTESYEQYF.

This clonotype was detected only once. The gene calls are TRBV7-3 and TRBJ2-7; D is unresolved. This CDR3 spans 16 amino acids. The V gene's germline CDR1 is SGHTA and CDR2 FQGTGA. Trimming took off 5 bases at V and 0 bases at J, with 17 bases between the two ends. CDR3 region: CASSQSGPTFSYEQYF. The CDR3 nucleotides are TGTGCCAGCAGCCAATCCGGGCCGACATTCTCCTACGAGCAGTACTTC.

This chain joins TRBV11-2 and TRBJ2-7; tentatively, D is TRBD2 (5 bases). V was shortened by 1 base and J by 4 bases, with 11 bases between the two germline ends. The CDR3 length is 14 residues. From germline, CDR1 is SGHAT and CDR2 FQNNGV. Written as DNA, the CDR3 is TGTGCCAGCAGCTTAGGTGGGAGAAATTACGAGCAGTACTTC. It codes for CASSLGGRNYEQYF. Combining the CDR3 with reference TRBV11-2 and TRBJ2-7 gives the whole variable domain EAGVAQSPRYKIIEKRQSVAFWCNPISGHATLYWYQQILGQGPKLLIQFQNNGVVDDSQLPKDRFSAERLKGVDSTLKIQPAKLEDSAVYLCASSLGGRNYEQYFGPGTRLTVT.

This CDR3 is CASSQRGQAKETQYF. The DNA for the CDR3 is TGCGCCAGCAGCCAGAGAGGACAGGCTAAAGAGACCCAGTACTTC. The chain is built from TRBV4-1 and TRBJ2-5; 7 bases line up with TRBD1. Germline V gene sequence: CDR1 MGHRA, CDR2 YSYEKL. The V and J ends lost 3 bases and 3 bases, in that order; junction bases with no gene match: 7. CDR3 size: 15 residues.

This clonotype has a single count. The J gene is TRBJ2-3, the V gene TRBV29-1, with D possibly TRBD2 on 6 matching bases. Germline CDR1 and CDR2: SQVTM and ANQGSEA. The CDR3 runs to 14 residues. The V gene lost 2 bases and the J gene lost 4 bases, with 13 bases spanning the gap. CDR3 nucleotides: TGCAGCGTTGAACGTTTCCCGGGGGCAGATACGCAGTATTTT. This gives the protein CSVERFPGADTQYF.

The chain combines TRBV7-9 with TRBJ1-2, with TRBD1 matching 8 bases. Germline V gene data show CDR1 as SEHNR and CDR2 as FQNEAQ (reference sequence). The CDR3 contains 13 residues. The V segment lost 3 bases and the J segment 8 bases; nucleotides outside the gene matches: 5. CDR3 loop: CASSLTGDEGYTF. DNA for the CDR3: TGTGCCAGCAGCTTGACAGGGGATGAGGGCTACACCTTC.

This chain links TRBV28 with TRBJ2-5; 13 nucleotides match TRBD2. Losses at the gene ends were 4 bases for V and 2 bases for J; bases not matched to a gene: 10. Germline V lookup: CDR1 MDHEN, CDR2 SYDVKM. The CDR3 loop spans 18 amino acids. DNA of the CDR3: TGTGCCAGCAGTTACCCGATAACTAGCGGGAGGGATCAAGAGACCCAGTACTTC. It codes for CASSYPITSGRDQETQYF. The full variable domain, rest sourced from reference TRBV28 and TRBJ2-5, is DVKVTQSSRYLVKRTGEKVFLECVQDMDHENMFWYRQDPGLGLRLIYFSYDVKMKEKGDIPEGYSVSREKKERFSLILESASTNQTSMYLCASSYPITSGRDQETQYFGPGTRLLVL.

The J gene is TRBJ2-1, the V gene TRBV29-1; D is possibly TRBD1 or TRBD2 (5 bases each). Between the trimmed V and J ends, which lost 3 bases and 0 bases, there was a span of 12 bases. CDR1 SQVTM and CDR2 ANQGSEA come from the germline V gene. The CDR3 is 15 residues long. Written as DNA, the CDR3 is TGCAGCGTTGAGGGGGACCACATCTCCTACAATGAGCAGTTCTTC. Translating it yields CSVEGDHISYNEQFF.

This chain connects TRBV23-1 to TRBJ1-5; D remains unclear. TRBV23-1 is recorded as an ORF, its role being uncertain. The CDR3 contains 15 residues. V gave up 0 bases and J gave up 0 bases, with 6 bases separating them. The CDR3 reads CASSQSGNSNQPQHF. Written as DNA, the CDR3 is TGCGCCAGCAGTCAATCGGGAAATAGCAATCAGCCCCAGCATTTT.

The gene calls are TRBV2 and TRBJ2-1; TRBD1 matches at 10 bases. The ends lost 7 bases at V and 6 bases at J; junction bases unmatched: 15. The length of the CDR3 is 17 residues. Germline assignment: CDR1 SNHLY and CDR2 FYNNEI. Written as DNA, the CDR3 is TGTGCCAGCAATGTCGGCGATTCGGGACAGGGGTTCAATGAGCAGTTCTTC. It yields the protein CASNVGDSGQGFNEQFF.